This T cell receptor (delta chain) is drawn from a study of gamma delta lymphoproliferative disorders and STAT genes. Sequencing used genomic DNA taken from PBMCs of patients and controls. Broader study findings: Low-frequency NGS calls may be less specific; leukemic clone sharing needs confirmation.

This clone was counted only a few times. Its antigen remains unidentified. A read error likely explains this, since a far larger clone differs by one base. The identical CDR3 is also encoded by other nucleotide sequences in the sample. There are 12 residues in the CDR3. V gave up 7 bases and J gave up 11 bases; unmatched junction bases: 6. CDR1 and CDR2 (germline): GEAIGNYY, EKD. TCRdb made new clone calls on the multiplex PCR reads using CATT. This table holds under 5,000 delta-chain clones, more than 0.8% found once. This TCR was sampled from a human donor in good health. The rearrangement uses TRDV2 and TRDJ2, with TRDD3 matching over 10 bases. The sequenced sample was blood. CDR3 DNA: TGTGCCTGCGTACTGGGGGATTCCCAACTCTTCTTT. The encoded protein is CACVLGDSQLFF.